This T cell receptor beta chain was sequenced during a study of tumor-infiltrating lymphocytes in primary liver carcinoma. The investigators made TCR beta cDNA from roughly 460 ng total RNA, using a constant-region primer. Libraries of TCR beta came from three nested multiplex PCR rounds with slightly modified ARM-PCR. The first two PCR rounds, roughly 10 cycles each, used TRBV1-TRBV30 forward primers and a C-beta reverse primer. TCRdb recomputed calls from the multiplex PCR reads with MiXCR, one row per CDR3 protein. Of under 200,000 distinct CDR3 sequences listed, 65% are singletons. In regard to this clonotype: Because the CDR3 is missing its conserved closing phenylalanine or tryptophan, this is likely a read error.

They got blood RNA out of unsorted whole blood and also pulled out germline DNA. Germline V gene lookup returns CDR1 SGHAT and CDR2 FQNNGV. CDR3 length equals 14 residues. V lost 6 bases and J 0 bases, leaving 12 bases between the germline ends. V is TRBV11-2 and J is TRBJ2-7; no definite D call. The specimen sequenced was peripheral blood. The receptor was isolated from a woman in her fifties or sixties with primary liver carcinoma and hepatitis B virus infection. This chain's CDR3 is CASSPIQHSYEQYS. The CDR3 nucleotides read TGTGCCAGCAGTCCTATCCAACACTCCTACGAGCAGTACTCC.